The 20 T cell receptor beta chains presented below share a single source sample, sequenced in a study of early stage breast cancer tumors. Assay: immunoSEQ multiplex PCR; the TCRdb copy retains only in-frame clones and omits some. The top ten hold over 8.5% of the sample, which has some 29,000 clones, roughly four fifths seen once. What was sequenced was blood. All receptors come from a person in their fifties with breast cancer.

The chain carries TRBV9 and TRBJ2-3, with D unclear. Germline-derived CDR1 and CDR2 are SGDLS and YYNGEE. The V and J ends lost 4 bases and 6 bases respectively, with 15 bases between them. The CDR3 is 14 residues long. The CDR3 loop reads CASSSPGREDTQYF. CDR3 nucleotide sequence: TGTGCCAGCAGCTCCCCTGGGCGCGAGGATACGCAGTATTTT.

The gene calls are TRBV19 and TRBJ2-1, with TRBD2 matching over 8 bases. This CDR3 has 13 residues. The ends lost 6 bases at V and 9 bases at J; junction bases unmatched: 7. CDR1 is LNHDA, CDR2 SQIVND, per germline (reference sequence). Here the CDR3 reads CASRREGLFEQFF. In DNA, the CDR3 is TGTGCCAGTAGACGGGAGGGCCTATTTGAGCAGTTCTTC. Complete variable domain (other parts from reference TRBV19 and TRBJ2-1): DGGITQSPKYLFRKEGQNVTLSCEQNLNHDAMYWYRQDPGQGLRLIYYSQIVNDFQKGDIAEGYSVSREKKESFPLTVTSAQKNPTAFYLCASRREGLFEQFFGPGTRLTVL.

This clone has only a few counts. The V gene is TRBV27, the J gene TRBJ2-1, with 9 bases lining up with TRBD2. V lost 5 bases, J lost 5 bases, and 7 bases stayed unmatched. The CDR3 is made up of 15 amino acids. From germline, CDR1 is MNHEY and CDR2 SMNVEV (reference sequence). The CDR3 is CASSATSGGNNEQFF. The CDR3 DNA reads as TGTGCCAGCAGTGCGACTAGCGGAGGGAACAATGAGCAGTTCTTC.

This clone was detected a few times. CDR3 in amino acids: CASSGDQETQYF. The CDR3 DNA is TGTGCCAGCAGCGGGGACCAAGAGACCCAGTACTTC. This chain uses TRBV7-7 with TRBJ2-5; D remains unclear. Trimming cost V 5 bases and J 0 bases, with 4 bases left between them. Germline loops: CDR1 SSHAT, CDR2 FNYEAQ (reference sequence). CDR3 length equals 12 residues.

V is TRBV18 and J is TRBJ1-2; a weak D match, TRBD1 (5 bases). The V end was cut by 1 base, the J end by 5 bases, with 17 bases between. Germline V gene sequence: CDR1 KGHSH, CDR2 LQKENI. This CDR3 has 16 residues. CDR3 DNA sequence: TGTGCCAGCTCACCACTTGAGACACCCGAGGGGTATGGCTACACCTTC. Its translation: CASSPLETPEGYGYTF.

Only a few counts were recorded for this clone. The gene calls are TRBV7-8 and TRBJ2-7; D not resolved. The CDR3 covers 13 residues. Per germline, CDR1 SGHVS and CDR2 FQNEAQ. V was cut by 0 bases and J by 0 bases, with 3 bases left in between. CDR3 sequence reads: CASSLATSYEQYF. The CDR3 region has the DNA TGTGCCAGCAGCTTAGCCACCTCCTACGAGCAGTACTTC. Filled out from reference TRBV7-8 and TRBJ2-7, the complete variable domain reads GAGVSQSPRYKVAKRGQDVALRCDPISGHVSLFWYQQALGQGPEFLTYFQNEAQLDKSGLPSDRFFAERPEGSVSTLKIQRTQQEDSAVYLCASSLATSYEQYFGPGTRLTVT.

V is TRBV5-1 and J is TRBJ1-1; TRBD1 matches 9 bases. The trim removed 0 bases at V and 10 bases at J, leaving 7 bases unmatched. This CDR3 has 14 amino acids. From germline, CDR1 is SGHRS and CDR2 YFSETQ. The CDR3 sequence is CASSLGDRVGGAFF. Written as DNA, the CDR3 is TGCGCCAGCAGCTTGGGGGACAGGGTTGGGGGAGCTTTCTTT.

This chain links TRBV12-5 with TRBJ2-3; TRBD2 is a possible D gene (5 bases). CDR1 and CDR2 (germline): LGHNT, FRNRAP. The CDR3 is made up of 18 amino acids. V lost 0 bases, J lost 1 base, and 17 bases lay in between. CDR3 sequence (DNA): TGTGCTAGTGGTTTGGTACCGGGATTCTCCTTTGGCACAGATACGCAGTATTTT. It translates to CASGLVPGFSFGTDTQYF.

CDR3 bases: TGTGCCAGTAGTATTCAGGGGGCGCGGACAGATACGCAGTATTTT. It codes for CASSIQGARTDTQYF. The V call is TRBV19, the J call TRBJ2-3, with TRBD1 matching over 8 bases. CDR3 length: 15 amino acids. Germline V lookup: CDR1 LNHDA, CDR2 SQIVND (reference sequence). Trimming removed 3 bases from V and 3 bases from J; junction bases left unmatched: 5.

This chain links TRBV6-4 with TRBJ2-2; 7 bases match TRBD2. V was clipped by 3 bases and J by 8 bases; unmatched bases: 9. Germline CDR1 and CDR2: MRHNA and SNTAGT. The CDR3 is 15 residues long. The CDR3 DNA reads TGTGCCAGCAGTGAAGTTATTGGCGGGAGAGGGGAGCTGTTTTTT. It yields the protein CASSEVIGGRGELFF.

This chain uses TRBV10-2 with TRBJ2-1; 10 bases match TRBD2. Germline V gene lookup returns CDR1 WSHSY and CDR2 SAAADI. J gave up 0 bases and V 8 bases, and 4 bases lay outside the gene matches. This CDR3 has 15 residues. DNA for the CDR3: TGCGCCAGCCGGACTAGCGGTAGCTCCTACAATGAGCAGTTCTTC. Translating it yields CASRTSGSSYNEQFF.

The CDR3 DNA follows: TGTGCCAGCAAAATTGCAGCGGGGGCCTACAATGAGCAGTTCTTC. Its translation is CASKIAAGAYNEQFF. This chain joins TRBV2 and TRBJ2-1, with 8 bases that match TRBD2. After removal of 7 bases from V and 2 bases from J, the junction contained 7 bases not matched to a gene. The CDR3 runs to 15 residues. Germline assignment: CDR1 SNHLY and CDR2 FYNNEI. Full variable domain (missing parts from reference TRBV2 and TRBJ2-1): EPEVTQTPSHQVTQMGQEVILRCVPISNHLYFYWYRQILGQKVEFLVSFYNNEISEKSEIFDDQFSVERPDGSNFTLKIRSTKLEDSAMYFCASKIAAGAYNEQFFGPGTRLTVL.

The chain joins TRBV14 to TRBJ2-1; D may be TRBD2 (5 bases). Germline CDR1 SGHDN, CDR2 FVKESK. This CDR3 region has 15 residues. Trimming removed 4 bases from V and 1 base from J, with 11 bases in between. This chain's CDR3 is CASSRGSGSYNEQFF. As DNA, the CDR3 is TGTGCCAGCAGCCGTGGGAGCGGATCCTACAATGAGCAGTTCTTC. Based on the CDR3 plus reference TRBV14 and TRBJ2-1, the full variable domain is EAGVTQFPSHSVIEKGQTVTLRCDPISGHDNLYWYRRVMGKEIKFLLHFVKESKQDESGMPNNRFLAERTGGTYSTLKVQPAELEDSGVYFCASSRGSGSYNEQFFGPGTRLTVL.

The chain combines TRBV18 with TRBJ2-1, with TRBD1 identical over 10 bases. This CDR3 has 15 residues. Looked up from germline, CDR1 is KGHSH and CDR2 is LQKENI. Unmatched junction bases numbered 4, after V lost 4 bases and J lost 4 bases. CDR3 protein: CASSLGQGTYNEQFF. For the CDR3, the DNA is TGTGCCAGCTCACTGGGACAGGGGACTTACAATGAGCAGTTCTTC. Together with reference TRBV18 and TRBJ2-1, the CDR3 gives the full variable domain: NAGVMQNPRHLVRRRGQEARLRCSPMKGHSHVYWYRQLPEEGLKFMVYLQKENIIDESGMPKERFSAEFPKEGPSILRIQQVVRGDSAAYFCASSLGQGTYNEQFFGPGTRLTVL.

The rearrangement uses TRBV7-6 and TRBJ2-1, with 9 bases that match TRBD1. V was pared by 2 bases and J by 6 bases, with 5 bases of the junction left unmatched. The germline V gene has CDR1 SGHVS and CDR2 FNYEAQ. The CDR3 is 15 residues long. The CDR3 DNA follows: TGTGCCAGCAGCTTATCAACAGGGGGCCTCAATGAGCAGTTCTTC. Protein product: CASSLSTGGLNEQFF.

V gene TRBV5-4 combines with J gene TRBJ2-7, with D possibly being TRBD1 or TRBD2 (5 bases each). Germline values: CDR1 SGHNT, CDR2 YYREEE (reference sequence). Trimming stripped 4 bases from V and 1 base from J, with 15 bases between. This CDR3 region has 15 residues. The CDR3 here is CASSDRGTVSYEQYF. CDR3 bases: TGTGCCAGCAGCGACCGAGGGACGGTATCCTACGAGCAGTACTTC.

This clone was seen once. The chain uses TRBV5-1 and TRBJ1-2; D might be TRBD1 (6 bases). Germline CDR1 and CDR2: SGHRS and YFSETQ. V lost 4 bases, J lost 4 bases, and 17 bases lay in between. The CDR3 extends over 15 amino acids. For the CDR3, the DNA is TGCGCCAGCAGCCCTCGAGGGGGGACTGGCTATGGCTACACCTTC. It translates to CASSPRGGTGYGYTF.

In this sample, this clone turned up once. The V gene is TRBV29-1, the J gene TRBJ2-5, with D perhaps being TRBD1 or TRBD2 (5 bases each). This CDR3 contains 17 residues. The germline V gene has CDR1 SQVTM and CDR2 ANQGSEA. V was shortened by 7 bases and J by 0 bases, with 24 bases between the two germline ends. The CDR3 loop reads CSGDRKIRCSYQETQYF. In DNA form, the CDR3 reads TGCAGCGGGGACCGAAAGATTCGCTGTTCGTACCAAGAGACCCAGTACTTC.

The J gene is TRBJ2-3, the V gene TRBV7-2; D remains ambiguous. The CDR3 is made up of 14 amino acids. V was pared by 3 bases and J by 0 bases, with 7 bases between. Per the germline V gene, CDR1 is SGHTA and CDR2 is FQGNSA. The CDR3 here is CASSFVTSTDTQYF. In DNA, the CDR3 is TGTGCCAGCAGCTTCGTAACTAGCACAGATACGCAGTATTTT.

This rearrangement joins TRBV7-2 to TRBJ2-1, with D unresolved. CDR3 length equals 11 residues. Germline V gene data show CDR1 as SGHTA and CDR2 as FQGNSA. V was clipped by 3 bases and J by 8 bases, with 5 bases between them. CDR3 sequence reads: CASSFLHEQFF. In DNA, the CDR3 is TGTGCCAGCAGCTTCCTCCATGAGCAGTTCTTC.